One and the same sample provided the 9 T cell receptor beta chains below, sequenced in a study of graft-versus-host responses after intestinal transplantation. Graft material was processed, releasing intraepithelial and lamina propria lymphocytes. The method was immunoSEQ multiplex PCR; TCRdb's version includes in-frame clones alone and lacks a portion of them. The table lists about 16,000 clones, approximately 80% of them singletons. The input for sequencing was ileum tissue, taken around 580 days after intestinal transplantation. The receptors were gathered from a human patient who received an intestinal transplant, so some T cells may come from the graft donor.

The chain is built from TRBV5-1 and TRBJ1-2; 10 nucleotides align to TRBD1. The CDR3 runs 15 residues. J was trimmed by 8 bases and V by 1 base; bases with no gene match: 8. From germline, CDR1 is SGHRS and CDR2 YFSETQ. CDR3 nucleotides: TGCGCCAGCAGCTTGACCGAGACAGGGGGCCGGGGCTACACCTTC. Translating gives CASSLTETGGRGYTF.

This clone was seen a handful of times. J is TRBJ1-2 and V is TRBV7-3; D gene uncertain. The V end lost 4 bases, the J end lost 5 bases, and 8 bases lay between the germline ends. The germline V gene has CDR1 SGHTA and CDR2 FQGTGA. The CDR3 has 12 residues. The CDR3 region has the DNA TGTGCCAGCAGCTATGCCGATTATGGCTACACCTTC. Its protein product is CASSYADYGYTF. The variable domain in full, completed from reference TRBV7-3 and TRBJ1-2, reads GAGVSQTPSNKVTEKGKYVELRCDPISGHTALYWYRQSLGQGPEFLIYFQGTGAADDSGLPNDRFFAVRPEGSVSTLKIQRTERGDSAVYLCASSYADYGYTFGSGTRLTVV.

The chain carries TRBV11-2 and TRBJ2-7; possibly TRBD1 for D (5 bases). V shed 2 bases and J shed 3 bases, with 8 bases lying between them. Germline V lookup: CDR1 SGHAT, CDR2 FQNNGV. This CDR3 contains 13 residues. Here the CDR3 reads CASSLQGFYEQYF. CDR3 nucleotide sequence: TGTGCCAGCAGCTTACAGGGTTTCTACGAGCAGTACTTC.

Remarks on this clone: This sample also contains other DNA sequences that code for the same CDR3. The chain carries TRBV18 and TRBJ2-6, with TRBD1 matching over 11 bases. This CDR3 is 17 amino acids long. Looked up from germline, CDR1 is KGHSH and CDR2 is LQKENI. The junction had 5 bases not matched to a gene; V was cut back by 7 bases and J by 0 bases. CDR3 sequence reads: CASWTGGGLSGANVLTF. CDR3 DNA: TGTGCCAGCTGGACAGGGGGCGGGCTCTCTGGGGCCAACGTCCTGACTTTC.

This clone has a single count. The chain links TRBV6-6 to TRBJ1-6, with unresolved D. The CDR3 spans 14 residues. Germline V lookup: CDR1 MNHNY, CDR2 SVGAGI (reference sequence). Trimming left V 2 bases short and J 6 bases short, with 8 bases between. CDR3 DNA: TGTGCCAGCAGTTACGGACCGATTAATTCACCCCTCCACTTT. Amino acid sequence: CASSYGPINSPLHF.

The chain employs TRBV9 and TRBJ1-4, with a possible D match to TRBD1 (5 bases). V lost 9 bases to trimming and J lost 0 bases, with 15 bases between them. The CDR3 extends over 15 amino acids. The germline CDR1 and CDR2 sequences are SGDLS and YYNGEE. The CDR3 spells CATIRDFATNEKLFF. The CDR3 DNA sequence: TGTGCCACTATCCGGGACTTTGCAACTAATGAAAAACTGTTTTTT.

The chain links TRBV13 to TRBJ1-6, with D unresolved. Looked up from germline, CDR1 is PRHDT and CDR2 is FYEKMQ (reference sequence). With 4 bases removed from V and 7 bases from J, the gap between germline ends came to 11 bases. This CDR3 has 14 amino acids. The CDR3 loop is CASSSRRENSPLHF. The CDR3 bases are TGTGCCAGCAGCTCCCGACGGGAGAATTCACCCCTCCACTTT.

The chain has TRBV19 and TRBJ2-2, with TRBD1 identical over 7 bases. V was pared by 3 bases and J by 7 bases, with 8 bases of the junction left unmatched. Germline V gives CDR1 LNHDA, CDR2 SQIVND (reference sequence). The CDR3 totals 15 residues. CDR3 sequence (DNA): TGTGCCAGTAGTATGGTAGGGGGCATTAACGGGGAGCTGTTTTTT. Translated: CASSMVGGINGELFF.

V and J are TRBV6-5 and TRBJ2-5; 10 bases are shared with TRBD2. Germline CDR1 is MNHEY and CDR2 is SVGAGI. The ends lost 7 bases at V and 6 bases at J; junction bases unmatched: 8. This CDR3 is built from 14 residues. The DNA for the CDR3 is TGTGCCAGCAATCCCGTACTAGCGGGGCAGACCCAGTACTTC. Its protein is CASNPVLAGQTQYF.